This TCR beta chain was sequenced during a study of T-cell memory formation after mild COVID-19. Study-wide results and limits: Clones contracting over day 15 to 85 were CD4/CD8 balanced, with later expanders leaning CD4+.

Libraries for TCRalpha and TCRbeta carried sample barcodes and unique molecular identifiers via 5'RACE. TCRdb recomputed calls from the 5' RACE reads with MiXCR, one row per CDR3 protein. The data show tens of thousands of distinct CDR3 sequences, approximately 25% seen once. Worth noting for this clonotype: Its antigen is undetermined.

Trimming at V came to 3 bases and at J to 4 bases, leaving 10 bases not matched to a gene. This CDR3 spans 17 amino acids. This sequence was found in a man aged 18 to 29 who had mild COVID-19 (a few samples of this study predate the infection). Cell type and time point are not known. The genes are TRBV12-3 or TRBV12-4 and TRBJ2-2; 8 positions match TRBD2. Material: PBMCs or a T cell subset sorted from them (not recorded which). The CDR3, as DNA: TGTGCCAGCAGTTTCCAAACTGGCGGGGGGTCCACCGGGGAGCTGTTTTTT. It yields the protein CASSFQTGGGSTGELFF.